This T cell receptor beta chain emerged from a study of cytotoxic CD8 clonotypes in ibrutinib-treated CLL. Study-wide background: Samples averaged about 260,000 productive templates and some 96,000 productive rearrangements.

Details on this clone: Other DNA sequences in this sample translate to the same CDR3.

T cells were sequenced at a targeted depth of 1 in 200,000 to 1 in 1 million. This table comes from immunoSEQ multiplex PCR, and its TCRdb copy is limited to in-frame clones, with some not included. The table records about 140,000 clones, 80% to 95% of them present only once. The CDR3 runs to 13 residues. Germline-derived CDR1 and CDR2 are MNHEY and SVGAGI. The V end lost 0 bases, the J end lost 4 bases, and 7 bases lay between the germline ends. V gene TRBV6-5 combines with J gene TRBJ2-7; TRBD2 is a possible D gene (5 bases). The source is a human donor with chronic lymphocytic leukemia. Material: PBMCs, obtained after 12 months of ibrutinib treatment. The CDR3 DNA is TGTGCCAGCAGTTACTCGACGGGGTACGAGCAGTACTTC. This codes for CASSYSTGYEQYF.